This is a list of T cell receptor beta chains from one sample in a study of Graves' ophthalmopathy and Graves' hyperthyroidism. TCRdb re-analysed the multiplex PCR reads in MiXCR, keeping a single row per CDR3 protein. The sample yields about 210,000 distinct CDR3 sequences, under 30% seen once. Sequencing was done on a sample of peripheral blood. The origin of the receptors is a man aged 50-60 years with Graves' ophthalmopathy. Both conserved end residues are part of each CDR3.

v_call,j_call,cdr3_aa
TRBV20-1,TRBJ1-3,CSARERDSGNTIYF
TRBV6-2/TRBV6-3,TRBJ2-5,CASSWRGALQETQYF
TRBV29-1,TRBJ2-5,CSVALGAAQYF
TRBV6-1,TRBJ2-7,CASRRQTYEQYF
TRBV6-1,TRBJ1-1,CASSEYFILNTEAFF
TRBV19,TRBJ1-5,CASNNPIRSTPGDQPQHF
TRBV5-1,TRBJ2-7,CASNNRDRGSYEQYF
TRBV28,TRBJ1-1,CATRTGHTEAFF
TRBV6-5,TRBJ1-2,CASSYSSPYGYTF
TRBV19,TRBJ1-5,CASRTQGSSQPQHF
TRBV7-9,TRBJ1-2,CASTETGDGYTF
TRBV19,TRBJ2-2,CASSTSRNTGELFF
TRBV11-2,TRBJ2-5,CASSLVFGRRKTQYF